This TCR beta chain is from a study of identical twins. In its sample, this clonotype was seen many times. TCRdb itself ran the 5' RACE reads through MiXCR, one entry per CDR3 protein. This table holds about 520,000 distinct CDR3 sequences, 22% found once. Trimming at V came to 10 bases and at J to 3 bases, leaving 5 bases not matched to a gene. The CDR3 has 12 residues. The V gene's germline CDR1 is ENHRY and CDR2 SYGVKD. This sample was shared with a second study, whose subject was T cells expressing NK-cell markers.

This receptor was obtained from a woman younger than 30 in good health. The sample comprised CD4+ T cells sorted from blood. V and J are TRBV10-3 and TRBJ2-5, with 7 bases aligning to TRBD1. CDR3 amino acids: CATAGTEETQYF. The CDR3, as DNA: TGTGCCACCGCTGGGACAGAAGAGACCCAGTACTTC.